This T cell receptor (beta chain) was captured in a study of PD-1 blockade in classical Hodgkin lymphoma. The study, taken as a whole, reports: The authors excluded patients who started nivolumab under 1 year after ASCT. Baseline TCR diversity was reportedly lower in newly diagnosed patients than in healthy donors. It was reported as lower still in relapsed/refractory patients.

CDR3 size: 15 residues. The V end was cut by 0 bases, the J end by 1 base, with 9 bases between. Germline loops: CDR1 MNHEY, CDR2 SMNVEV (reference sequence). TCRdb's copy holds only in-frame clones and misses some; the assay was immunoSEQ multiplex PCR. The sample lists 13,000 or so clones; 82% were seen once. Brentuximab vedotin exposure varied, and every patient relapsed after autologous stem cell transplantation. Responses achieved at best were complete response, partial response or progressive disease. Concerning this clone itself: Its target is not known.

The V gene is TRBV27, the J gene TRBJ1-1; D is ambiguous. The sequences come from peripheral blood mononuclear cells (PBMCs), collected at baseline. The TCR sequence derives from a human donor with classical Hodgkin lymphoma. In DNA, the CDR3 is TGTGCCAGCAGTTTATCGAGAACACGGAACACTGAAGCTTTCTTT. Residues: CASSLSRTRNTEAFF.